This TCR beta chain was identified during a study of beta chain features in type 1 diabetes. The germline V and J ends were trimmed by 8 bases and 3 bases, with 10 bases remaining between them. The CDR3 is made up of 12 amino acids. Germline V CDR1 and CDR2: MDHEN, SYDVKM. Regarding this clone: What it binds is unknown.

Study-wide results and limits: HLA influence on TCRB rearrangement stayed unresolved here. The study found that naive, central memory and Treg TCRB repertoires appeared more similar in patients than in healthy donors.

All of the isolated RNA was reverse transcribed, so expressed TCRB transcripts were sequenced. Libraries were prepared by immunoSEQ multiplex PCR; TCRdb keeps only in-frame clonotypes and omits some of them. The sample lists about 360,000 clones; roughly 12% were seen once. Sorted CD4+ subsets: naive, central memory, regulatory, stem cell-like memory (CD45RO/CCR7/CD25/CD127/CD95/CD27 panel). The sample was naive CD4+ T cells from blood. The J gene is TRBJ2-5, the V gene TRBV28; no clear D gene. The clonotype was recovered from a man aged 18-30 years in good health. CDR3 sequence reads: CASGAAKETQYF. CDR3 coding DNA: TGTGCCAGCGGTGCAGCGAAAGAGACCCAGTACTTC. Based on the CDR3 plus reference TRBV28 and TRBJ2-5, the full variable domain is DVKVTQSSRYLVKRTGEKVFLECVQDMDHENMFWYRQDPGLGLRLIYFSYDVKMKEKGDIPEGYSVSREKKERFSLILESASTNQTSMYLCASGAAKETQYFGPGTRLLVL.